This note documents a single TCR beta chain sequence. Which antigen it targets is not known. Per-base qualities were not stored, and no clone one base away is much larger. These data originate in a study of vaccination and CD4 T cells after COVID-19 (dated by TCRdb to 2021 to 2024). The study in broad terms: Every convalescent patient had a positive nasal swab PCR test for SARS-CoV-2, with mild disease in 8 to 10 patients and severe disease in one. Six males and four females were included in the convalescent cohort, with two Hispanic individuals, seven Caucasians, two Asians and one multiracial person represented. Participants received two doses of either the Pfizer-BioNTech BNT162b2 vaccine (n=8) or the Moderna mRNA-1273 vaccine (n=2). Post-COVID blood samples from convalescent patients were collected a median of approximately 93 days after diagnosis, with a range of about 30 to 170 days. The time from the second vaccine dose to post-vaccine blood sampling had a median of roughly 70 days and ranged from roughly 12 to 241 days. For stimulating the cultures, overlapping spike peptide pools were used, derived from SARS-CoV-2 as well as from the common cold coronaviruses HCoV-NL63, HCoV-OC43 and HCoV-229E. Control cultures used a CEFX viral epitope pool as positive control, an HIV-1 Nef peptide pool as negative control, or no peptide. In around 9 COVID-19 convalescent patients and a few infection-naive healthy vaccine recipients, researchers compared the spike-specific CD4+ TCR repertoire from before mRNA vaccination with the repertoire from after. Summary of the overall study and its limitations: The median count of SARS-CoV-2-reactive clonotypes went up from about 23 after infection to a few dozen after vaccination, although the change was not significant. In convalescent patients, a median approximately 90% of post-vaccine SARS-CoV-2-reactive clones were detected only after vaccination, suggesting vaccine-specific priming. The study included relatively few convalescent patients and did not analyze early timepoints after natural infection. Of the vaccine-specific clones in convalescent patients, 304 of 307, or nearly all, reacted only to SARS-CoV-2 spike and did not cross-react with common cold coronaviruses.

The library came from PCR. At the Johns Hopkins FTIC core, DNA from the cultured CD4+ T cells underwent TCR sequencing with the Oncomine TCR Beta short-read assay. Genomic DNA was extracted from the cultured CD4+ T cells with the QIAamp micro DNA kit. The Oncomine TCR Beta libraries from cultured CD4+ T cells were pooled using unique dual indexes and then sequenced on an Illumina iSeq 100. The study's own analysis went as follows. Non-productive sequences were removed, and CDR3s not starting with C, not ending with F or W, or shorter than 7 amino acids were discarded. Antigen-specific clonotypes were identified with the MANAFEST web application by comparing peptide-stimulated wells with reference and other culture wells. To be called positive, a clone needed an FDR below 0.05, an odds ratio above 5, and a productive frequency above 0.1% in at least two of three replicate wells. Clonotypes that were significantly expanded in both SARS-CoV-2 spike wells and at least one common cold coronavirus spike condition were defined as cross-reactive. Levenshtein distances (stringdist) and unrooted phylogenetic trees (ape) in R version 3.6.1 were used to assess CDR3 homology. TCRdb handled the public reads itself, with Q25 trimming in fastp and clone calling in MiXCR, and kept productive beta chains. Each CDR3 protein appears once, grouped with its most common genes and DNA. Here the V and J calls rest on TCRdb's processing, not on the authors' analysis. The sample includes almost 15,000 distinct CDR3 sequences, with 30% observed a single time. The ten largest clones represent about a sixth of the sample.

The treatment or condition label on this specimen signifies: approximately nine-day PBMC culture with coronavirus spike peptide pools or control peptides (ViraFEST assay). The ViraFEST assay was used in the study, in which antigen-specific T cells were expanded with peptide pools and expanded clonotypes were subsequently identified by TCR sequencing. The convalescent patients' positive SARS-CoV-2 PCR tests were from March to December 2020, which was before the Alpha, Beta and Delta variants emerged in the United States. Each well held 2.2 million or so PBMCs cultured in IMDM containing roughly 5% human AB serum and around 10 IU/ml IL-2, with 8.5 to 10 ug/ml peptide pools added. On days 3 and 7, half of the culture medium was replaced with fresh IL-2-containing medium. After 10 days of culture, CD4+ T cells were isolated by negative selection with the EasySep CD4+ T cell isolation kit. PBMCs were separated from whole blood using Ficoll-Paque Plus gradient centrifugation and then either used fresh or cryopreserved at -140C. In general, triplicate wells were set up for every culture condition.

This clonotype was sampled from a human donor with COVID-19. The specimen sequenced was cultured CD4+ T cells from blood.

The CDR3 region has the sequence CASSFGQGSYEQYF. The DNA reads as follows: TGTGCCAGCAGTTTTGGGCAGGGATCCTACGAGCAGTACTTC. This chain joins TRBV27 to TRBJ2-7; the best D guess is TRBD1, with 5 bases matching. The germline V gene encodes CDR1 MNHEY and CDR2 SMNVEV (reference sequence). The CDR3 runs 14 amino acids, cysteine and phenylalanine included. CDR3 DNA is the only sequence kept; it has 42 bases, read in frame from the first base. Trimming costs V 3 bases and J 1 base, and their ends lie 10 bases apart.